These 4 T cell receptor beta chains came from one sample sequenced in a study of CXCR3-negative and CXCR3-positive naive CD8 T cells. The study's findings and limits: In CXCR3-positive naive cells, the TRB CDR3s were more hydrophobic than in CXCR3-negative naive cells.

UMI-labeled TRB cDNA libraries were prepared by 5' RACE. After re-calling the 5' RACE reads, TCRdb lists one entry per CDR3 protein, DNA absent. The sample is made up of tens of thousands of distinct CDR3 sequences, and the top ten hold 0.5% to 0.55% of it. No cognate antigen is known for these TCRs. The specimen was naive CXCR3+ CD8+ T cells from blood. The subset here: CD45RO-CCR7+CD27+CD95- naive CD8+ T cells expressing CXCR3 (TNR3+). The receptors were gathered from a human donor in good health. Some clones in this sample may be carry-over from other donors' samples.

J is TRBJ1-1 and V is TRBV9; absent DNA, TCRdb's TRBD1 call cannot be checked. The CDR3 contains 13 residues. Germline V CDR1 and CDR2: SGDLS, YYNGEE. CDR3 sequence reads: CASSGGVGTEAFF.

J is TRBJ1-4 and V is TRBV12-3 or TRBV12-4. The CDR3 sequence is 15 residues long. This CDR3 is CASSPEKETNEKLFF.

The J gene is TRBJ2-5, the V gene TRBV10-3; TCRdb's assignment of TRBD1 cannot be checked, as there is no DNA. Germline V CDR1 and CDR2: ENHRY, SYGVKD. There are 13 residues in the CDR3. The CDR3 region is CAISDGQLETQYF.

V and J are TRBV5-1 and TRBJ2-7. CDR3 length equals 15 residues. Germline V gives CDR1 SGHRS, CDR2 YFSETQ. CDR3 amino acids: CASSLAVGSLYEQYF.